This T cell receptor (beta chain) was sequenced during a study of blood T cell repertoires in COVID-19 (dated by TCRdb to 2020 to 2022). Study-wide context: Samples from collaborators originated in the United States, Italy and Spain and spanned both the acute and convalescent phases of COVID-19. The prospective study material was composed of cDNA or gDNA derived from T cells, B-cell-depleted T cells, or PBMCs. Subjects who had been exposed to COVID-19, were actively infected with it, or had recovered from it provided the deeply sampled blood TCRbeta repertoires that made up the dataset. The repertoires were released in a freely available public database meant as a resource for research on the immune response to SARS-CoV-2. Samples came from the ongoing ImmuneRACE study (first 160 participants) plus 1,254 subjects from 6 global collaborators. Nearly every sample came with metadata listing a de-identified subject ID, COVID-19 status, age in years and sex. Where available, HLA class I and class II types were taken from metadata supplied by the sample provider and were not determined by assay-based typing.

The germline V gene yields LGHNA for CDR1 and YNFKEQ for CDR2. The CDR3 covers 15 residues, taking in both the cysteine and the phenylalanine. This entry keeps only the CDR3 DNA: 45 bases, framed from base 1. V loses 1 base, J loses 6 bases, and the germline ends lie 15 bases apart. Results the study describes overall, beyond this receptor: Clinical and demographic metadata were provided uncurated, with the amount varying by source and participant.

The immunoSEQ Assay, a bias-controlled multiplex PCR, was used to amplify TCRbeta CDR3 regions from genomic DNA. The authors' pipeline ran thus. The number of nucleated cells in each sample was estimated from the amplification of reference gene primers within the assay. Sequence reads were collapsed and filtered to measure the absolute abundance of every unique TCRbeta CDR3 rearrangement. Productive Simpson clonality was computed per sample as the square root of Simpson's diversity index over productive rearrangements. TCRdb limited this immuneACCESS table to in-frame rearrangements with V and J called. A share of clones is missing; checked studies link under half to unresolved V genes, and the rest is unexplained. The V and J calls and clone size are taken from that table; D and trimming were inferred from the DNA. Within this sample are about 150,000 clones, with approximately 80% of them counted one time only. Together, the top ten hold 3.7% of the sample.

As for this clone: Its antigen remains unidentified. Per-base qualities were not stored, and no clone one base away is much larger.

Whole blood was collected in K2EDTA tubes by collaborating institutions according to the institutions' own protocols. Collaborator samples were shipped for TCRbeta analysis as frozen whole blood, isolated PBMCs, or DNA extracted from either sample type. Material for sequencing was peripheral blood. The chain uses TRBV4-2 and TRBJ1-2; the D segment cannot be called with confidence. This receptor was obtained from a woman aged 80 or over with acute or convalescent COVID-19. The CDR3 region reads CASSQGVVGTNGYTF. The nucleotide sequence reads TGTGCCAGCAGCCAAGGCGTCGTAGGAACTAATGGCTACACCTTC.